This T cell receptor beta chain was captured by sequencing in a study of vaccination effects on CD4 cells after COVID-19. Sequencing was performed with immunoSEQ multiplex PCR; in TCRdb, only in-frame clones are kept and a portion is missing. The table lists approximately 17,000 clones, under 70% of them singletons. In the ViraFEST assay, antigen-specific CD4+ clonotypes were identified by expansion after peptide-pool stimulation. Cultured cells yielded isolated CD4+ T cells after more than nine days. Every participant took two doses of the BNT162b2 or mRNA-1273 vaccine. The CDR3 extends over 16 amino acids. Germline values: CDR1 SNHLY, CDR2 FYNNEI. V was clipped by 4 bases and J by 5 bases; unmatched bases: 8. As regards this clone: Its cognate antigen is unknown.

The source was CD4+ T cells from PBMCs cultured with SARS-CoV-2 spike peptides, collected after COVID-19 vaccination. This chain joins TRBV2 and TRBJ1-6; 7 positions agree with TRBD1. The source of this sequence is a human donor who received a COVID-19 vaccine. The CDR3 region has the DNA TGTGCCAGCAGTGTCTCAGGGGGGCCGGATAATTCACCCCTCCACTTT. Encoded protein: CASSVSGGPDNSPLHF.